The present T cell receptor (delta chain) was sequenced within a study of γδ T cells in repeated Plasmodium falciparum infection. CDR1 and CDR2 from the germline V gene are TSWWSYY and QGS. The CDR3 loop spans 16 amino acids. Flow sorting of PBMC yielded separate Vgamma9/Vdelta2+ and Vdelta2-negative gammadelta T cell populations for bulk repertoire analysis. TCRdb reanalyzed the multiplex PCR reads using CATT. Seen here are 55,000 to 70,000 delta-chain clones, over 1.5% observed once, and the top ten hold 15%. This clone has ten or more counts. TCRdb shows a much larger clone's protein in place of this DNA's translation, and the two differ at residue 14, likely through a read error; the protein shown is translated from the DNA.

The TCR comes from a pool of human donors (malaria-infected and uninfected, not separated). The chain carries TRDV1 and TRDJ1; the match to TRDD3 covers 12 bases. Sequencing input: gamma-delta T cells from blood. The CDR3 DNA reads TGTGCTCTTGGGAATAACTGGGGGATACACGTCGATAAACCCATCTTT. It codes for CALGNNWGIHVDKPIF.